This T cell receptor beta chain emerged from a study of circulating CD8 cells and anti-PD-1 response in melanoma. Study-level information: Every 2 weeks, patients got 3 mg/kg nivolumab intravenously. Study findings and constraints: Clonotype sharing was highest between DPOS and TIGIT subsets.

Sorting of live CD3+CD8+TCRalphabeta+ cells by PD-1 and/or TIGIT gave four subsets. By its share, this clonotype is large (0.1 to 1%). Its matching antigen is unknown. V was pared by 3 bases and J by 4 bases, with 4 bases of the junction left unmatched. This CDR3 is built from 14 residues. Germline CDR1 SGDLS, CDR2 YYNGEE. The QIAseq Immune Repertoire TCR panel built the libraries from roughly 16 ng of total RNA. In TCRdb, the reads were re-called with MiXCR into one record per CDR3 protein. The sample shows about 560 distinct CDR3 sequences, 6% to 7% of them seen only once. The specimen comprised CD8+ T cells from PBMCs, sampled at baseline or after one month of anti-PD-1 therapy (not recorded which). The rearrangement uses TRBV9 and TRBJ2-3; 8 bases map to TRBD2. The sequence was collected from a human donor with melanoma. The CDR3 reads CASSAGGGPDTQYF. The CDR3 nucleotides are TGTGCCAGCAGCGCGGGCGGGGGGCCAGATACGCAGTATTTT.